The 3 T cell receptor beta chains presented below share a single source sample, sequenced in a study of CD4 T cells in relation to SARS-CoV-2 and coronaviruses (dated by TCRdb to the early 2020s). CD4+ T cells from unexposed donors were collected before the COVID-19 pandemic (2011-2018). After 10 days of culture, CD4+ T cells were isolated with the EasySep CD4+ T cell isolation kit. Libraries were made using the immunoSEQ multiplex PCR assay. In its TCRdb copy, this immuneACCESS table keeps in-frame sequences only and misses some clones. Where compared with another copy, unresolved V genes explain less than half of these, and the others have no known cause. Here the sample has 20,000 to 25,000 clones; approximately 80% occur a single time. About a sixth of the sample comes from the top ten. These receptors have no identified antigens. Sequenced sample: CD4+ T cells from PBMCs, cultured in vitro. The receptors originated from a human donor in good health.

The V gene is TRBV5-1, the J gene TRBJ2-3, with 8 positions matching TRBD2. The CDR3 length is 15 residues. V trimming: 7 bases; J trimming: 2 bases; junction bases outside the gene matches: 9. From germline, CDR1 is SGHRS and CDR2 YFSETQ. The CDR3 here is CASERAGDTTDTQYF. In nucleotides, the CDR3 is TGCGCCAGCGAACGAGCGGGAGATACCACAGATACGCAGTATTTT.

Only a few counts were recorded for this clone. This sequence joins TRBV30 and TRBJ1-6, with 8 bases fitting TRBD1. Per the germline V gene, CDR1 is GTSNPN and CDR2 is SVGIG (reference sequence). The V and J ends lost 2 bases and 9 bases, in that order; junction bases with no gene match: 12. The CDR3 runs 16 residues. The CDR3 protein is CAWSLTGALGGSPLHF. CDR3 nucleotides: TGTGCCTGGAGTTTGACAGGGGCATTGGGGGGTTCACCCCTCCACTTT.

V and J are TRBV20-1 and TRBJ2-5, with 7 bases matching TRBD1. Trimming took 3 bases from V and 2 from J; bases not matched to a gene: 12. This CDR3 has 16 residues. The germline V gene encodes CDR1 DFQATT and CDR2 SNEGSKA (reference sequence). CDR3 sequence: CSASVPWGRGQETQYF. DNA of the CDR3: TGCAGTGCTAGTGTTCCGTGGGGCAGGGGGCAAGAGACCCAGTACTTC.